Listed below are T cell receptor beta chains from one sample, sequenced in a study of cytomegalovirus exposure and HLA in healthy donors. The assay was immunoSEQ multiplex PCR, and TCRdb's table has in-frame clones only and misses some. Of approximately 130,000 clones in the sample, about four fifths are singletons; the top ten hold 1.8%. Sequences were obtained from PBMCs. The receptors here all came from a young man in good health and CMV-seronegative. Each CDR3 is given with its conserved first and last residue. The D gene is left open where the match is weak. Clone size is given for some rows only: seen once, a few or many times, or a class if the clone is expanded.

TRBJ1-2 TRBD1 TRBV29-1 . CSARTGNGYTF TGCAGCGCCAGGACAGGGAATGGCTACACCTTC
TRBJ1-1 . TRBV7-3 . CASSSRTGIGTEAFF TGTGCCAGCAGCTCCCGTACAGGGATAGGTACTGAAGCTTTCTTT
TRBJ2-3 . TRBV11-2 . CASSLGAGRTTDTQYF TGTGCCAGCAGCTTAGGGGCAGGGAGGACGACAGATACGCAGTATTTT
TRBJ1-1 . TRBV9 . CASSVGVQGEAFF TGTGCCAGCAGCGTAGGGGTGCAGGGTGAAGCTTTCTTT
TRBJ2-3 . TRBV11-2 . CASSSLRASSTQYF TGTGCCAGCAGCTCGCTACGCGCTAGCAGTACGCAGTATTTT
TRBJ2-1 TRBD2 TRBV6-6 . CASSFGLAGTNEQFF TGTGCCAGCAGTTTCGGACTAGCGGGGACCAATGAGCAGTTCTTC
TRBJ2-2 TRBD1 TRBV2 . CASSPTGITGELFF TGTGCCTCCAGCCCGACAGGGATCACCGGGGAGCTGTTTTTT
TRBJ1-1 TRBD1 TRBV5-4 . CASSLVAQGDAEAFF TGTGCCAGCAGCTTGGTGGCCCAGGGGGATGCTGAAGCTTTCTTT
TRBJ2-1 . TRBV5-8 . CASSLTGFGSYNEQFF TGTGCCAGCAGCCTAACAGGGTTTGGCTCCTACAATGAGCAGTTCTTC
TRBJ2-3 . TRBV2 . CASSRGPGADTQYF TGTGCCAGCAGTCGCGGGCCCGGGGCAGATACGCAGTATTTT
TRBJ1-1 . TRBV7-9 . CASSLPGETEAFF TGTGCCAGCAGCTTACCAGGGGAAACTGAAGCTTTCTTT
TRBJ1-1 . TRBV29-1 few CSAGASTDGTTEAFF TGCAGCGCTGGGGCCTCCACAGACGGAACCACTGAAGCTTTCTTT
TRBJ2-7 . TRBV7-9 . CASSPDSSSYEQYF TGTGCCAGCAGCCCCGACAGCAGCTCCTACGAGCAGTACTTC
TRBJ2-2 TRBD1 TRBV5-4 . CASSLGNRGSTGELFF TGTGCCAGCAGCTTGGGGAACAGGGGGAGCACCGGGGAGCTGTTTTTT
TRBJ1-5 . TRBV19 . CASSEAAHGGDAQHF TGTGCCAGTAGTGAGGCGGCGCACGGAGGGGATGCCCAGCATTTT
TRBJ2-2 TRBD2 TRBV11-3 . CASSPGRSAGELFF TGTGCCAGCAGCCCCGGGAGGTCTGCCGGGGAGCTGTTTTTT
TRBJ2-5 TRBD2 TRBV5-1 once CASSSSSGGGQETQYF TGCGCCAGCAGCTCCTCAAGCGGGGGGGGGCAAGAGACCCAGTACTTC
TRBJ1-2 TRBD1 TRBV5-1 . CASSTDRGFGYTF TGCGCCAGCAGCACGGACAGGGGCTTTGGCTACACCTTC
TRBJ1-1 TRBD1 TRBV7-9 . CASSPGRRQGANRDTEAFF TGTGCCAGCAGCCCTGGTCGGCGACAGGGGGCTAATAGGGACACTGAAGCTTTCTTT
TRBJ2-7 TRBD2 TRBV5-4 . CASSFGGGNYEQYF TGTGCCAGCAGCTTCGGCGGGGGGAACTACGAGCAGTACTTC
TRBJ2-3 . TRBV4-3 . CASSQDRGSTDTQYF TGCGCCAGCAGCCAAGATCGAGGGAGCACAGATACGCAGTATTTT
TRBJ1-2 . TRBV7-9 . CASSPEGVNGYTF TGTGCCAGCAGCCCCGAGGGGGTGAATGGCTACACCTTC
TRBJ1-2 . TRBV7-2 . CASSFAGAYGYTF TGTGCCAGCAGCTTTGCGGGGGCTTATGGCTACACCTTC
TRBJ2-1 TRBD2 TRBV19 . CASSKGRTSSSNEQFF TGTGCCAGTAGCAAAGGGCGGACTAGTAGTTCGAATGAGCAGTTCTTC
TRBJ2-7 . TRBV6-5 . CASSYRETGPYEQYF TGTGCCAGCAGTTATCGGGAGACAGGGCCCTACGAGCAGTACTTC
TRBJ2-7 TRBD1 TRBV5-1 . CASSWIRDSHEQYF TGCGCCAGCAGCTGGATCAGGGACAGCCACGAGCAGTACTTC
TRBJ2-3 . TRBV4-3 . CASSQDGQRTDTQYF TGCGCCAGCAGCCAAGACGGACAGCGCACAGATACGCAGTATTTT
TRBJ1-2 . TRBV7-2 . CASSLAGGANYGYTF TGTGCCAGCAGCTTAGCGGGGGGGGCCAACTATGGCTACACCTTC
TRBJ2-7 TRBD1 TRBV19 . CASSGQEPEQYF TGTGCCAGTAGTGGACAGGAACCTGAGCAGTACTTC
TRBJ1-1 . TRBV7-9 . CASSLGGGRKNTEAFF TGTGCCAGCAGCTTAGGTGGCGGGCGCAAGAACACTGAAGCTTTCTTT
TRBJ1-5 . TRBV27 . CASSFQGSNQPQHF TGTGCCAGCAGTTTTCAGGGTAGCAATCAGCCCCAGCATTTT
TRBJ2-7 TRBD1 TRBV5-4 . CASSHTGTGSYEQYF TGTGCCAGCAGCCACACCGGGACAGGGAGCTACGAGCAGTACTTC
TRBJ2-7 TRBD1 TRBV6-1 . CASSEGQGDAYEQYF TGTGCCAGCAGTGAAGGACAGGGGGACGCCTACGAGCAGTACTTC
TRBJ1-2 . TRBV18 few CASSPDSRRSYTF TGTGCCAGCTCACCCGACAGTCGTCGCAGCTACACCTTC
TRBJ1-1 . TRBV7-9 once CASSFFFGDLNTEAFF TGTGCCAGCAGCTTTTTTTTTGGGGACTTGAACACTGAAGCTTTCTTT
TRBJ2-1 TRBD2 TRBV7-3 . CASSVGLAGGYRNEQFF TGTGCCAGCAGCGTGGGACTAGCGGGGGGGTACCGCAATGAGCAGTTCTTC
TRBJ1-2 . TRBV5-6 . CASSLATAVIYGYTF TGTGCCAGCAGCTTGGCTACGGCGGTGATTTATGGCTACACCTTC
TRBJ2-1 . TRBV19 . CASSVMPWTDNEQFF TGTGCCAGTAGCGTAATGCCTTGGACAGACAATGAGCAGTTCTTC
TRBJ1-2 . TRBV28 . CASSLWLGLKGGYTF TGTGCCAGCAGTTTATGGCTGGGACTCAAAGGGGGCTACACCTTC
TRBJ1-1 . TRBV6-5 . CASSYGSRGRGTEAFF TGTGCCAGCAGTTACGGGAGCAGGGGTAGGGGCACTGAAGCTTTCTTT
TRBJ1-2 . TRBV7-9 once CASSPHRDGYTF TGTGCCAGCAGCCCCCACAGGGATGGCTACACCTTC
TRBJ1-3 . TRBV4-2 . CASSQDQASGNTIYF TGTGCCAGCAGCCAAGATCAGGCCTCTGGAAACACCATATATTTT
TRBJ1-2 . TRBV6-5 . CATVPAGGITHGYTF TGTGCCACCGTACCCGCGGGGGGGATAACGCATGGCTACACCTTC
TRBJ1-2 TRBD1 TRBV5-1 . CASSSLRTGDYGYTF TGCGCCAGCAGCTCGCTTAGGACAGGGGACTATGGCTACACCTTC
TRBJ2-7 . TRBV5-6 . CASSPGTGSYEQYF TGTGCCAGCAGCCCGGGAACGGGCTCCTACGAGCAGTACTTC